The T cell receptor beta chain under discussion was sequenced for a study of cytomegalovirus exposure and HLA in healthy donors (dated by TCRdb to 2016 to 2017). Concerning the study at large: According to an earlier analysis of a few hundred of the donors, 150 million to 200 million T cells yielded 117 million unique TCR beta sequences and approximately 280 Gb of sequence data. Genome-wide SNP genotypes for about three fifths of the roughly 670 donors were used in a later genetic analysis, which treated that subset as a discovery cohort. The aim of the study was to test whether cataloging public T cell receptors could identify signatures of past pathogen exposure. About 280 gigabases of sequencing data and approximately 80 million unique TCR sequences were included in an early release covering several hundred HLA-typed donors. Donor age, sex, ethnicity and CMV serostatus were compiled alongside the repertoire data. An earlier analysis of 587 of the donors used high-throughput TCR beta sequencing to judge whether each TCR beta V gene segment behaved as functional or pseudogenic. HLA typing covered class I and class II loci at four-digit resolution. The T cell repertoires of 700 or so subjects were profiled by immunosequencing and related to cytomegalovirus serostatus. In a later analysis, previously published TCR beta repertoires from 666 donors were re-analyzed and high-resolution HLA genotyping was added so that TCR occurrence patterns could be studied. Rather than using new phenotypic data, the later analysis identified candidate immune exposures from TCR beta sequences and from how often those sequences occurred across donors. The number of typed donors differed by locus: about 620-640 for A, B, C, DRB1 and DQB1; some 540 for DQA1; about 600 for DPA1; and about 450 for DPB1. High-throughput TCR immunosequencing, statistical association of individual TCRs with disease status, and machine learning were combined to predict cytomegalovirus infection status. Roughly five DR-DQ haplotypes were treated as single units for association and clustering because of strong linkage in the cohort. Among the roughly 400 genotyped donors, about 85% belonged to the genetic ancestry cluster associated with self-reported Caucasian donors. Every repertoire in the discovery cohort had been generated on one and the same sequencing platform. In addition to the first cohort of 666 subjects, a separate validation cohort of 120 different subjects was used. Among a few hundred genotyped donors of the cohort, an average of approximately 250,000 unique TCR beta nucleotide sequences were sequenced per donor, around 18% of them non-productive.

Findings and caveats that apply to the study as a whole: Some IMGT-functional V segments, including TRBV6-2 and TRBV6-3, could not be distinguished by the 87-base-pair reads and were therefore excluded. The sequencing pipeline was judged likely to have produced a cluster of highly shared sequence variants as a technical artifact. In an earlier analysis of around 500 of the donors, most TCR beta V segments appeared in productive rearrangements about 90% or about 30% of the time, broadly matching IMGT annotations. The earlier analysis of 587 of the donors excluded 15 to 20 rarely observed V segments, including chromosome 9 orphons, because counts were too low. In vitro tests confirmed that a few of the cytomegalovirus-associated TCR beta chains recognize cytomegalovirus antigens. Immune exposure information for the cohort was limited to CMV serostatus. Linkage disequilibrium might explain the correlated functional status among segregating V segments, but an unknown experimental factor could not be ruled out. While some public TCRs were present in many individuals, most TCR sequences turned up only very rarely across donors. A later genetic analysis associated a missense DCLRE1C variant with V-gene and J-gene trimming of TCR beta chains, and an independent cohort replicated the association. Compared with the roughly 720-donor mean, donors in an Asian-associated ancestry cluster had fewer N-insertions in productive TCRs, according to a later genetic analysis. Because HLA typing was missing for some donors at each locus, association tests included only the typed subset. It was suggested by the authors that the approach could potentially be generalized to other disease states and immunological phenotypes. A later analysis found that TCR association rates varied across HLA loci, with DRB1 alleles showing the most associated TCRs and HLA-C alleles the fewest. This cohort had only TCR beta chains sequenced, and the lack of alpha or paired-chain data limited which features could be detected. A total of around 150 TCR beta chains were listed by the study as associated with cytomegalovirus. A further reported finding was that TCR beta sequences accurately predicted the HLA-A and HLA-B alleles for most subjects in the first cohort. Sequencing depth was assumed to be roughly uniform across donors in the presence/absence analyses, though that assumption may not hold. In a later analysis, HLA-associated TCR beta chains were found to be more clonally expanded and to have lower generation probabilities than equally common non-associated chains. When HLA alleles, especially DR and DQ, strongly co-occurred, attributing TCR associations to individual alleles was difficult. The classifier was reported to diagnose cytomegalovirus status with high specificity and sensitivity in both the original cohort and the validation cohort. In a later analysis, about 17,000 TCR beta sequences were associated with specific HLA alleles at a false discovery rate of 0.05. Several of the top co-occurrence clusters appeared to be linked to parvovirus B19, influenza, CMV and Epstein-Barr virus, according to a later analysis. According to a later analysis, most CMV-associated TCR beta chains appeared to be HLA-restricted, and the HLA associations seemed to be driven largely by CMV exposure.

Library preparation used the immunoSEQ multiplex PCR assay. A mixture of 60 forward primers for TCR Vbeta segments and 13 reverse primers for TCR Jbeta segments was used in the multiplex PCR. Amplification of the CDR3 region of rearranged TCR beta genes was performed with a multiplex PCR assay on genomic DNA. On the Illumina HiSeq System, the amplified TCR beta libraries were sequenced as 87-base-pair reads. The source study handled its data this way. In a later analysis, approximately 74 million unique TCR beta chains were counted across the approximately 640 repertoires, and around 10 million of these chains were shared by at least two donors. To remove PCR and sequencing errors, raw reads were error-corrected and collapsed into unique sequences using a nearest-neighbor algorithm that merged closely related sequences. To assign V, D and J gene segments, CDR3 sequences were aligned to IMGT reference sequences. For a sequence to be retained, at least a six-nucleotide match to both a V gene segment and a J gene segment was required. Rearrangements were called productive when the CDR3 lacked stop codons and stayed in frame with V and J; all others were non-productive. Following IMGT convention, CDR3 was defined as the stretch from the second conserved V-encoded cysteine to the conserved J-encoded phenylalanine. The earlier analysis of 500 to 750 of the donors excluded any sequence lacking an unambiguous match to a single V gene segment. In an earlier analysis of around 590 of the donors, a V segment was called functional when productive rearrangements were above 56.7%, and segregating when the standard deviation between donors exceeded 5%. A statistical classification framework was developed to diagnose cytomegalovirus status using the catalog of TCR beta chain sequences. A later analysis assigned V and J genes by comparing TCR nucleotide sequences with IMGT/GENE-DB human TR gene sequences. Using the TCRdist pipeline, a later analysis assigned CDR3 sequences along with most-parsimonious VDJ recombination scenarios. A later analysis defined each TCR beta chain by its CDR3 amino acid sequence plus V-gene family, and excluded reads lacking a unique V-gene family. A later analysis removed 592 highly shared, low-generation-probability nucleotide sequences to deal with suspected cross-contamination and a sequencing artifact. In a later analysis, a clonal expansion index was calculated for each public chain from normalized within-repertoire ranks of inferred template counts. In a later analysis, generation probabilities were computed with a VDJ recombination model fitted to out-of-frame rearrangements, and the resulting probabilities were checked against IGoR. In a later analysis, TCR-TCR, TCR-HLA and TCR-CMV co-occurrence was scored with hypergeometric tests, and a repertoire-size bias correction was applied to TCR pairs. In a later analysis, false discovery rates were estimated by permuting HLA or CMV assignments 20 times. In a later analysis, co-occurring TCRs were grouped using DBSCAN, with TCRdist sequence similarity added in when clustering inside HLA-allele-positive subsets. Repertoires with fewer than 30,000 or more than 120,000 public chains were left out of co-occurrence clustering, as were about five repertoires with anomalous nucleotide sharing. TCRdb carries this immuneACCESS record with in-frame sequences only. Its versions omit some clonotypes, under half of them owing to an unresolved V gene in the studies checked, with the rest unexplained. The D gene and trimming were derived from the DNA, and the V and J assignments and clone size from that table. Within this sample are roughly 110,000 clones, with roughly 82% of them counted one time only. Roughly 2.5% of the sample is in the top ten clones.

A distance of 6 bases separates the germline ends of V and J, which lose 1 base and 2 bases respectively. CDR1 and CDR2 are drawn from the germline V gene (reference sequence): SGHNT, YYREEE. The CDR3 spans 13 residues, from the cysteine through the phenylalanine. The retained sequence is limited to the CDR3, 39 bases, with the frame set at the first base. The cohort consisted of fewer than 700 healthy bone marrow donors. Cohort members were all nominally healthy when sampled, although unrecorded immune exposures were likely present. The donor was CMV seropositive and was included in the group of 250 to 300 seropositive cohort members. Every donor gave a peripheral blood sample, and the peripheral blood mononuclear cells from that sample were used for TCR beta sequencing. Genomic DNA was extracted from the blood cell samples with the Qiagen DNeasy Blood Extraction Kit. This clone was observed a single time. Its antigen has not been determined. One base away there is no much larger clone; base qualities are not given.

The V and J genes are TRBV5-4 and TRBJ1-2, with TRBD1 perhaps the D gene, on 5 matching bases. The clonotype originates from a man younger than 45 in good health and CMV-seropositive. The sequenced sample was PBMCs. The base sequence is TGTGCCAGCAGCTTGCAGGGAAACTATGGCTACACCTTC. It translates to CASSLQGNYGYTF.